Described below is a single T cell receptor beta chain sequence and its context. V lost 5 bases, J lost 4 bases, and 9 bases stayed unmatched. Germline CDR1 reads SGHTA; CDR2 reads FQGNSA. This CDR3 spans 16 amino acids. The sample is drawn from a study of blood T cell repertoires in COVID-19. Study-level information: Sources were T cells, B-cell-depleted T cells, or PBMCs; the material itself was cDNA or gDNA.

Original methodology: Cell counts per sample came from amplifying reference gene primers. Data came from immunoSEQ multiplex PCR; TCRdb stores just in-frame clones and leaves some out. V and J calls and clone size come straight from that table; D and trimming were deduced from the DNA. The table has roughly 120,000 clones, around 84% seen once. The TCR was taken from a man between 35 and 55 years old with acute or convalescent COVID-19. V usage is TRBV7-2 and J usage is TRBJ2-1, with TRBD2 identical over 9 bases. Sequencing was done on a sample of peripheral blood. DNA of the CDR3: TGTGCCAGCAGCGTTGACTCTAGCGGGACGTACAATGAGCAGTTCTTC. Translated, it gives CASSVDSSGTYNEQFF.